This TCR beta chain was identified during a study of post-analysis software for immune sequencing data. Whole-study results and caveats: About 5 TRBV segments appeared more often in patients than in controls, and TRBV5-6, TRBV5-1 and TRBV20-1 were among these.

The CDR3 is made up of 18 amino acids. V was pared by 1 base and J by 3 bases, with 19 bases between. Germline V gene sequence: CDR1 SGHTA, CDR2 FQGNSA. Notes on this clonotype: The antigen is not known.

Included in the TCR beta cDNA libraries were unique molecular identifiers. From the PCR reads, TCRdb called clonotypes with MiXCR, one entry per CDR3 protein. The sample contains around 160,000 distinct CDR3 sequences, around 36% of which appear only once. The sample consisted of blood, taken after autologous hematopoietic stem cell transplantation. The genes are TRBV7-2 and TRBJ1-5; TRBD1 might be the D (5 bases). The receptor was isolated from a girl aged 5 to 17 with multiple sclerosis. The CDR3 nucleotides are TGTGCCAGCAGCTTAGGGATCGGGACGGTAGGGCCCAATCAGCCCCAGCATTTT. Its translation is CASSLGIGTVGPNQPQHF.